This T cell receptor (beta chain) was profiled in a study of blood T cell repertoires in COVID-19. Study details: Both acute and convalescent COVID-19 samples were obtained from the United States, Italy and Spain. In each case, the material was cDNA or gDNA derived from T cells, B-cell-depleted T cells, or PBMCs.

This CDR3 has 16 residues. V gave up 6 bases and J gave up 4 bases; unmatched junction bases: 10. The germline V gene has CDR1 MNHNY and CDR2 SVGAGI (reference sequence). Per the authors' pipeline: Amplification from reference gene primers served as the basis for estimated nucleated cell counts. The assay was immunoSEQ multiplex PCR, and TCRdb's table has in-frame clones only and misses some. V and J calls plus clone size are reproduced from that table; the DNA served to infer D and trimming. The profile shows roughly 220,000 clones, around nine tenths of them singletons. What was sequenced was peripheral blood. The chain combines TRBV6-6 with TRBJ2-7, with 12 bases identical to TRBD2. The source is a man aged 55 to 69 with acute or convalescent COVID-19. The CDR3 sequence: CASSFGLAGTLYEQYF. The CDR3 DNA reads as TGTGCCAGCAGCTTCGGACTAGCGGGGACTCTTTACGAGCAGTACTTC.